This is a list of T cell receptor beta chains from one sample in a study of early T cells in non-severe SARS-CoV-2 infection. TCRdb recomputed calls from the 5' RACE reads with MiXCR, one row per CDR3 protein. The table includes roughly 69,000 distinct CDR3 sequences, 9.5% detected once. The sample consisted of whole blood. The source of these receptors is an adult who was a healthcare worker with PCR-confirmed SARS-CoV-2 infection or an uninfected control (not recorded which). Both conserved end residues are part of each CDR3. A D gene is named only where the DNA matches it firmly. Clone size is not always given. Where it is, it says once, few, many or a class for expanded clones.

d_call,v_call,clone_size,j_call,cdr3_aa,cdr3_nt
TRBD2,TRBV25-1,many,TRBJ2-1,CASSIAGPIYNEQFF,TGTGCCAGCTCTATAGCGGGACCTATCTACAATGAGCAGTTCTTC
TRBD1,TRBV5-1,-,TRBJ2-7,CASSFDRVVYEQYF,TGCGCCAGCAGCTTCGACAGGGTAGTCTACGAGCAGTACTTC
-,TRBV7-2,-,TRBJ1-5,CASSSTFRGQPQHF,TGTGCCAGCAGCTCCACATTCCGGGGTCAGCCCCAGCATTTT
TRBD2,TRBV7-9,-,TRBJ2-3,CASSSPGWGISGTSTDTQYF,TGTGCCAGCAGCTCCCCCGGTTGGGGGATTAGCGGGACTAGCACAGATACGCAGTATTTT
-,TRBV7-9,many,TRBJ2-3,CASSLDTQYF,TGTGCCAGCAGCTTAGATACGCAGTATTTT
TRBD1,TRBV20-1,few,TRBJ1-2,CSARRTGGLNYGYTF,TGCAGTGCTAGGAGAACAGGGGGATTAAACTATGGCTACACCTTC
TRBD2,TRBV19,few,TRBJ2-5,CASSMWLADQETQYF,TGTGCCAGTAGTATGTGGCTAGCGGACCAAGAGACCCAGTACTTC
-,TRBV29-1,few,TRBJ2-7,CSVGEVDYEQYF,TGCAGCGTTGGAGAGGTTGACTACGAGCAGTACTTC
TRBD2,TRBV20-1,-,TRBJ2-4,CSASGSGGLNIQYF,TGCAGTGCTAGTGGCTCGGGGGGGCTAAACATTCAGTACTTC
-,TRBV2,few,TRBJ1-2,CASSEGYQEDGYTF,TGTGCCAGCAGTGAAGGGTATCAGGAAGATGGCTACACCTTC
-,TRBV6-5,many,TRBJ2-3,CASRSGTDTQYF,TGTGCCAGCAGAAGCGGCACAGATACGCAGTATTTT
-,TRBV3-1,-,TRBJ2-7,CASSQVMGHEQYF,TGTGCCAGCAGCCAAGTAATGGGCCACGAGCAGTACTTC
-,TRBV3-1,many,TRBJ2-3,CASSQGSDTQYF,TGTGCCAGCAGCCAAGGGTCAGATACGCAGTATTTT
-,TRBV29-1,-,TRBJ1-1,CSVAGIGNTEAFF,TGCAGCGTCGCAGGGATTGGGAACACTGAAGCTTTCTTT
TRBD1,TRBV29-1,-,TRBJ2-2,CSVRDRGNTGELFF,TGCAGCGTCCGGGACAGGGGGAACACCGGGGAGCTGTTTTTT
TRBD1,TRBV18,-,TRBJ2-7,CASSRTGDYEQYF,TGTGCCAGCTCACGCACAGGGGACTACGAGCAGTACTTC
TRBD1,TRBV29-1,many,TRBJ2-1,CSVDGTGDNEQFF,TGCAGCGTTGATGGGACAGGGGACAATGAGCAGTTCTTC
TRBD2,TRBV11-2,-,TRBJ2-5,CASSLRTSGRETQYF,TGTGCCAGCAGCTTAAGAACTAGCGGGAGAGAGACCCAGTACTTC
-,TRBV28,many,TRBJ2-6,CASSGFGQLSGANVLTF,TGTGCCAGCAGCGGATTTGGACAGTTATCTGGGGCCAACGTCCTGACTTTC
TRBD1,TRBV20-1,few,TRBJ2-7,CSARLMGQGARNEQYF,TGCAGTGCTAGGCTCATGGGACAGGGGGCGCGAAACGAGCAGTACTTC
TRBD2,TRBV27,many,TRBJ2-3,CASSSQGGSYSPTNTDTQYF,TGTGCCAGCAGTTCCCAAGGCGGGAGTTATTCCCCGACCAACACAGATACGCAGTATTTT
-,TRBV15,many,TRBJ2-3,CATSRDLKSTFTDTQYF,TGTGCCACCAGCAGAGATCTTAAATCCACTTTCACAGATACGCAGTATTTT